What follows are 20 T cell receptor beta chains derived from one specimen sequenced in a study of blood T cell repertoires in COVID-19. Sequenced by immunoSEQ multiplex PCR; TCRdb stores in-frame clones only, minus some. The data contain around 270,000 clones, more than 70% of them singletons. Sequenced input: peripheral blood. These receptors originate from a woman in her 50s with acute or convalescent COVID-19.

V and J are TRBV5-1 and TRBJ2-5, with a possible D match to TRBD1 (5 bases). From germline, CDR1 is SGHRS and CDR2 YFSETQ. CDR3 length: 16 amino acids. Trimming cost V 6 bases and J 0 bases, with 18 bases left between them. The CDR3 DNA reads as TGCGCCAGCACCAAAGAAAGGGGTGGGTACCAAGAGACCCAGTACTTC. This sequence encodes CASTKERGGYQETQYF. The full variable domain, its missing parts supplied by reference TRBV5-1 and TRBJ2-5, is KAGVTQTPRYLIKTRGQQVTLSCSPISGHRSVSWYQQTPGQGLQFLFEYFSETQRNKGNFPGRFSGRQFSNSRSEMNVSTLELGDSALYLCASTKERGGYQETQYFGPGTRLLVL.

The V gene is TRBV29-1, the J gene TRBJ2-5, with TRBD2 matching over 9 bases. V gave up 6 bases and J gave up 2 bases; unmatched junction bases: 10. The CDR3 has 15 residues. Germline values: CDR1 SQVTM, CDR2 ANQGSEA. For the CDR3, the DNA is TGCAGCGTCCCGTGGGGCGGGAGGGTACAAGAGACCCAGTACTTC. Its protein product is CSVPWGGRVQETQYF.

This sequence joins TRBV18 and TRBJ1-4; no reliable D call. V was cut by 2 bases and J by 4 bases, with 8 bases left in between. The germline gives CDR1 KGHSH, CDR2 LQKENI. The CDR3 is 14 amino acids. CDR3 nucleotide sequence: TGTGCCAGCTCACCAGATAGAAGTAATGAAAAACTGTTTTTT. It specifies CASSPDRSNEKLFF.

The V gene is TRBV4-1, the J gene TRBJ1-2; the D gene is possibly TRBD1 (6 bases). V was trimmed by 3 bases and J by 4 bases, leaving 12 bases between them. The CDR3 runs to 14 residues. Per the germline V gene, CDR1 is MGHRA and CDR2 is YSYEKL. CDR3 coding DNA: TGCGCCAGCAGCCACCGACAGGATCCCTATGGCTACACCTTC. This sequence encodes CASSHRQDPYGYTF.

Worth noting for this clone: The same CDR3 is also encoded by other DNA sequences in this sample. This chain links TRBV24-1 with TRBJ2-1, with TRBD2 identical over 8 bases. Germline CDR1 KGHDR, CDR2 SFDVKD. The CDR3 is made up of 16 amino acids. V lost 3 bases, J lost 0 bases, and 3 bases stayed unmatched. The CDR3 nucleotides are TGTGCCACCAGTGATCCGAGCGGGAGCTCCTACAATGAGCAGTTCTTC. This codes for CATSDPSGSSYNEQFF.

This clone was recorded only once. The chain links TRBV6-2 or TRBV6-3 to TRBJ2-1; no reliable D call. V gave up 0 bases and J gave up 9 bases, with 3 bases separating them. Germline-derived CDR1 and CDR2 are MNHEY and SVGEGT. The CDR3 loop spans 11 amino acids. This chain's CDR3 is CASSYSFEQFF. The CDR3 nucleotides are TGTGCCAGCAGTTACTCCTTTGAGCAGTTCTTC.

V usage is TRBV28 and J usage is TRBJ2-2; perhaps TRBD2 as D (6 bases). Germline V gene data show CDR1 as MDHEN and CDR2 as SYDVKM. Trimming took 3 bases from V and 3 from J, leaving 14 bases between them. The CDR3 consists of 16 residues. Here the CDR3 reads CASSFTGRDYTGELFF. CDR3 bases: TGTGCCAGCAGTTTTACAGGAAGGGACTACACCGGGGAGCTGTTTTTT.

This clone was observed a few times. The chain recombines TRBV7-8 with TRBJ2-7; 8 bases map to TRBD2. Germline V lookup: CDR1 SGHVS, CDR2 FQNEAQ. The trim removed 1 base at V and 1 base at J, leaving 3 bases unmatched. This CDR3 region has 15 residues. The CDR3 region has the DNA TGTGCCAGCAGCTTAGGACTAGCGTTTTCCTACGAGCAGTACTTC. Translated: CASSLGLAFSYEQYF.

Details on this clone: Within the sample, other DNA sequences also encode this same CDR3. The chain carries TRBV19 and TRBJ1-1; unclear D gene. Trimming cost V 0 bases and J 4 bases, with 9 bases left between them. The V gene's germline CDR1 is LNHDA and CDR2 SQIVND (reference sequence). The CDR3 contains 14 residues. In DNA form, the CDR3 reads TGTGCCAGTAGTATAGATCTAGAGGGCACTGAAGCTTTCTTT. The encoded protein is CASSIDLEGTEAFF.

The chain carries TRBV7-2 and TRBJ2-5; weak D call: TRBD1 (6 bases). There are 14 residues in the CDR3. V lost 2 bases and J lost 5, with 12 bases in between. Germline V gene lookup returns CDR1 SGHTA and CDR2 FQGNSA. DNA of the CDR3: TGTGCCAGCAGCTTACGCAGGGGTCGGGAGACCCAGTACTTC. Translation: CASSLRRGRETQYF.

This clone has only a few counts. The chain carries TRBV7-2 and TRBJ2-7, with TRBD1 identical over 8 bases. There are 14 residues in the CDR3. J was trimmed by 7 bases and V by 6 bases; bases with no gene match: 11. Germline V gene data show CDR1 as SGHTA and CDR2 as FQGNSA. The CDR3 DNA sequence: TGTGCCAGCAGGATGACAGGGGTCAGGGGGGAGCAGTACTTC. This gives the protein CASRMTGVRGEQYF.

This clone was seen once. The chain uses TRBV28 and TRBJ1-2; 10 bases line up with TRBD1. There are 14 residues in the CDR3. The germline V gene encodes CDR1 MDHEN and CDR2 SYDVKM. V shed 3 bases, J shed 7 bases, and the junction held 5 bases outside the gene matches. CDR3 nucleotides: TGTGCCAGCAGTTTCCGCGGACAGGGGGGTGGCTACACCTTC. It specifies CASSFRGQGGGYTF.

The gene calls are TRBV12-5 and TRBJ2-5; 10 bases are shared with TRBD2. With 0 bases clipped from V and 9 bases from J, the junction kept 13 bases outside the gene matches. CDR1 is LGHNT, CDR2 FRNRAP, per germline. The CDR3 has 17 amino acids. In nucleotides, the CDR3 is TGTGCTAGTGGTTTGGTACGTAGGTGGCTAGCGGGAGAATCCCAGTACTTC. Translating it yields CASGLVRRWLAGESQYF.

This chain links TRBV24-1 with TRBJ2-2; tentative D call: TRBD2 (7 bases). The CDR3 runs to 16 residues. Trimming shortened V by 8 bases and J by 3 bases, and 18 bases separated the two germline ends. The germline V gene has CDR1 KGHDR and CDR2 SFDVKD. This chain's CDR3 is CATNGKGGADTGELFF. The CDR3 DNA reads TGTGCCACCAACGGAAAGGGGGGGGCGGACACCGGGGAGCTGTTTTTT.

This clone appeared once. The chain joins TRBV10-2 to TRBJ2-7, with a possible D match to TRBD2 (7 bases). This CDR3 is built from 14 residues. V was pared by 5 bases and J by 3 bases, with 14 bases between. CDR1 and CDR2 from the germline V gene are WSHSY and SAAADI. The CDR3 DNA sequence: TGCGCCAGCAGTTTTTTAAGGGGGGGCTACGAGCAGTACTTC. It specifies CASSFLRGGYEQYF.

V gene TRBV25-1 combines with J gene TRBJ2-7; 8 bases fit TRBD2. The V gene end was trimmed by 6 bases and the J gene end by 6 bases; junction bases not matched to a gene: 4. CDR1 is MGHDK and CDR2 is SYGVNS in the germline V gene. The CDR3 loop spans 12 amino acids. The CDR3, as DNA: TGTGCCAGCAGAGGACTAGCCAGCGAGCAGTACTTC. This sequence encodes CASRGLASEQYF.

CDR3 protein: CASSLDGGRPSYEQYF. CDR3 nucleotides: TGCGCCAGCAGCTTGGATGGCGGGAGGCCCTCCTACGAGCAGTACTTC. The chain couples TRBV5-1 to TRBJ2-7; 8 bases map to TRBD2. The J segment lost 0 bases and the V segment lost 0 bases, leaving 5 bases of the junction unmatched. The length of the CDR3 is 16 residues. The germline V gene encodes CDR1 SGHRS and CDR2 YFSETQ.

The chain couples TRBV3-1 (or the pseudogene TRBV3-2) to TRBJ2-7, with a possible D match to TRBD2 (5 bases). The germline gives CDR1 LGHDT, CDR2 YNNKEL (reference sequence). The CDR3 runs 12 residues. V lost 4 bases to trimming and J lost 3 bases, with 7 bases between them. The CDR3, as DNA: TGTGCCAGCAGCCGAACTAGCTACGAGCAGTACTTC. This codes for CASSRTSYEQYF.

CDR3 sequence: CAIYRGPNTGELFF. Written as DNA, the CDR3 is TGCGCCATCTACAGGGGTCCGAACACCGGGGAGCTGTTTTTT. The chain links TRBV23-1 to TRBJ2-2; 7 bases align to TRBD1. TRBV23-1 is placed among ORFs of uncertain function. The CDR3 has 14 residues. Trimming at V came to 10 bases and at J to 0 bases, leaving 5 bases not matched to a gene.

This chain connects TRBV6-2 or TRBV6-3 to TRBJ1-2, with TRBD1 as a possible D gene (6 bases). V shed 5 bases and J shed 6 bases, with 13 bases lying between them. CDR3 length: 13 amino acids. In germline, CDR1 is MNHEY, CDR2 SVGEGT. This chain's CDR3 is CASSPRGSNGYTF. CDR3 nucleotides: TGTGCCAGCAGTCCCAGGGGTTCGAATGGCTACACCTTC.